The sample holds a few counts of the clone carrying this T cell receptor (beta chain). Its specificity is not known. V dropped 2 bases and J dropped 8 bases, with 4 bases sitting between them. The germline CDR1 and CDR2 sequences are MNHNY and SVGAGI (reference sequence). This CDR3 contains 11 residues. Two oligonucleotides, mixed equimolar, formed the beta constant-region primer covering TRBC1 and TRBC2. Ligated cDNA was amplified by four rounds of PCR with nested alpha and beta constant-region primers and SP2. A 12-nucleotide UMI and the SP2 primer were added to the cDNA 3' end by oligonucleotide ligation. TCRdb passed the UMI-ligation and nested PCR reads through MiXCR, listing each CDR3 protein once. The table shows under 150,000 distinct CDR3 sequences, with approximately 21% occurring only once. These data are taken from a study of naive and memory T cell subsets. Broader study findings: Activation and differentiation may alter RNA-based TCR counts. Over 95% of naive TCR sequences appeared only once after error correction, unlike memory subsets. Naive repertoires, especially CD8, held a few larger clonotypes, possibly memory cells re-expressing CD45RA. A clonotype means one alpha or beta sequence, not an alpha/beta pair.

The receptor's source is a human donor in good health. The sequenced sample consisted of naive CD8+ T cells from blood. This chain joins TRBV6-6 and TRBJ2-1; no clear D gene. The CDR3 region is CASSYPDEQFF. The CDR3 region has the DNA TGTGCCAGCAGTTACCCCGATGAGCAGTTCTTC.